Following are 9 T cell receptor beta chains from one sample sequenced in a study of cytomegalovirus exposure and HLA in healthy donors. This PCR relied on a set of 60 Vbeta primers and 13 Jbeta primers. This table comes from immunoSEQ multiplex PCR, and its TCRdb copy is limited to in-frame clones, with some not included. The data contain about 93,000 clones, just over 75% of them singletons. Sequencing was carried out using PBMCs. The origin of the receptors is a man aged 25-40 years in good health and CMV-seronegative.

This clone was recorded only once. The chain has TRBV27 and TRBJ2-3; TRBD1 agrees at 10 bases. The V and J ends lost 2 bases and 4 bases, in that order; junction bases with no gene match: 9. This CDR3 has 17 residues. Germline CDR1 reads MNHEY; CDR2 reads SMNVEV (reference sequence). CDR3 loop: CASSLGRGQGFPDTQYF. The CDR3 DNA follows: TGTGCCAGCAGTTTAGGGCGGGGACAGGGGTTTCCAGATACGCAGTATTTT.

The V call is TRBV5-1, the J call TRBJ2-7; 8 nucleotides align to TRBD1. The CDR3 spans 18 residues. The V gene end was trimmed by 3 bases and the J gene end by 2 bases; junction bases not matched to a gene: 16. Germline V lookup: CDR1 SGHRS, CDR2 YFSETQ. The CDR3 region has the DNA TGCGCCAGCAGCTCGGGACAGGTCAAGACTTTTTCGACCTACGAGCAGTACTTC. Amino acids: CASSSGQVKTFSTYEQYF.

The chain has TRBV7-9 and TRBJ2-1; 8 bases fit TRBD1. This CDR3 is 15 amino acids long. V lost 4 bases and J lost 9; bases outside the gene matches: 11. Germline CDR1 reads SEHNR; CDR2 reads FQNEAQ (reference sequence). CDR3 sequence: CASSSPGQVGREQFF. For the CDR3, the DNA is TGTGCCAGCAGCTCACCGGGACAGGTGGGCCGTGAGCAGTTCTTC.

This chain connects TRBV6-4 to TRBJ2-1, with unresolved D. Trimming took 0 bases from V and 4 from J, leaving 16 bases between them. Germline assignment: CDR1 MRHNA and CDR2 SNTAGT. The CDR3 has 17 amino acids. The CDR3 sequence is CASSDSFARSAYNEQFF. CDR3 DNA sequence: TGTGCCAGCAGTGACTCCTTCGCCAGAAGCGCTTACAATGAGCAGTTCTTC.

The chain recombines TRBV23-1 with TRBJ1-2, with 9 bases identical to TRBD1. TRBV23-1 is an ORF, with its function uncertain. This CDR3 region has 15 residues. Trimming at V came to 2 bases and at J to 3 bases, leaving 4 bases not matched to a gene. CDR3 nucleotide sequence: TGCGCCAGCAGTCAAAAGGACAGGGGAGACTATGGCTACACCTTC. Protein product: CASSQKDRGDYGYTF.

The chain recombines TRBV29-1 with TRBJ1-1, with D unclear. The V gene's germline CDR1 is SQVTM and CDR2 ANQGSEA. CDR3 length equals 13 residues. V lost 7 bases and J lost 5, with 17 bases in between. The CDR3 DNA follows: TGCAGCGGCACCGGAGAGGTGGTAACTGAAGCTTTCTTT. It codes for CSGTGEVVTEAFF.

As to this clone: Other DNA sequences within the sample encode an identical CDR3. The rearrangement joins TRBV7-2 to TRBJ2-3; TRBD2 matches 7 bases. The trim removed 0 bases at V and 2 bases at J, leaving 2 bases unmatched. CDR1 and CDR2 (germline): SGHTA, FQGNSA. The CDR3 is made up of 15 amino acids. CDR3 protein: CASSLAGGFTDTQYF. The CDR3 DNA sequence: TGTGCCAGCAGCTTAGCGGGAGGGTTCACAGATACGCAGTATTTT.

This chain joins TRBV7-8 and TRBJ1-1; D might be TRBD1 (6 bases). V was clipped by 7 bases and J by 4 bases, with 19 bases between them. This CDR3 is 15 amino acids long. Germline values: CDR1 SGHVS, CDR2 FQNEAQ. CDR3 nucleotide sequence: TGTGCCAGCACCCTATCGGGGGGGGCGGCCACTGAAGCTTTCTTT. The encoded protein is CASTLSGGAATEAFF.

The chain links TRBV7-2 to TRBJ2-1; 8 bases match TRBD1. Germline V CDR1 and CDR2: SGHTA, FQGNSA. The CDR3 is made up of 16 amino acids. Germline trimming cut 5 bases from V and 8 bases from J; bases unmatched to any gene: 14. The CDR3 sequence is CASSALTGGISDEQFF. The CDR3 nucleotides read TGTGCCAGCAGCGCCCTAACAGGGGGGATTTCGGATGAGCAGTTCTTC.